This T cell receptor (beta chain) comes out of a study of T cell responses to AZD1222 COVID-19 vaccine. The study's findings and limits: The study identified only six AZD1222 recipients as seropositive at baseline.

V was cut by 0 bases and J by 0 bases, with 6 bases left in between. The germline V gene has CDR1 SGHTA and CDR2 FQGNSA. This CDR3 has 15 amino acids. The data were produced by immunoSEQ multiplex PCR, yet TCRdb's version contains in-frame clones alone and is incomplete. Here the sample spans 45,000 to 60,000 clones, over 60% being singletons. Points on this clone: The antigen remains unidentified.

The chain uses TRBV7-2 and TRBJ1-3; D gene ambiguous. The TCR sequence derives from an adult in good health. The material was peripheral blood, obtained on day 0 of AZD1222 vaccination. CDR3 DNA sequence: TGTGCCAGCAGCTTAGCGGGGAGCTCTGGAAACACCATATATTTT. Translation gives CASSLAGSSGNTIYF. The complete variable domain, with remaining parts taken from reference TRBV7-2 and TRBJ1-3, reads GAGVSQSPSNKVTEKGKDVELRCDPISGHTALYWYRQSLGQGLEFLIYFQGNSAPDKSGLPSDRFSAERTGGSVSTLTIQRTQQEDSAVYLCASSLAGSSGNTIYFGEGSWLTVV.